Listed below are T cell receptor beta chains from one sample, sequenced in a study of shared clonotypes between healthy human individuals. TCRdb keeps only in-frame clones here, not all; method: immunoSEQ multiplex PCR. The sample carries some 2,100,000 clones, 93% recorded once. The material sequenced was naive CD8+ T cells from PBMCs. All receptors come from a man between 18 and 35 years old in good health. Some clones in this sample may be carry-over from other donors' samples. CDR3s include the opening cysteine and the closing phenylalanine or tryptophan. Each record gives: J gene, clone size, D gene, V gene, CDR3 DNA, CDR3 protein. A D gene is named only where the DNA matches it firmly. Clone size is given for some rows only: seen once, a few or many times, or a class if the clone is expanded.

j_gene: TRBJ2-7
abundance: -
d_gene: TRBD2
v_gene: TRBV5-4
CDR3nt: TGTGCCAGCAGCCCCGACCGGGGGGTTGGTGGCGAGCAGTACTTC
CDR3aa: CASSPDRGVGGEQYF

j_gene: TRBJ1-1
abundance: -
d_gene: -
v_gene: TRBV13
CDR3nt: TGTGCCAGCAGCACCGCCCGATGGGGGAACACTGAAGCTTTCTTT
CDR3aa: CASSTARWGNTEAFF

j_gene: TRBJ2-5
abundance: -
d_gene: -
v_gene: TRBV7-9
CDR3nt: TGTGCCAGCAGCTTAGAGGGAACCACCTTGTATGAGACCCAGTACTTC
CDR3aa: CASSLEGTTLYETQYF

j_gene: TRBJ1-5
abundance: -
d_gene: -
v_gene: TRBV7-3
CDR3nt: TGTGCCAGCAGCTTAGGGGGGGATCAGCCCCAGCATTTT
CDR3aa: CASSLGGDQPQHF

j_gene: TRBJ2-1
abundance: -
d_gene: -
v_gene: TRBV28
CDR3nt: TGTGCCAGCAGTTTAGTGGGAGTGGGGTACAATGAGCAGTTCTTC
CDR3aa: CASSLVGVGYNEQFF

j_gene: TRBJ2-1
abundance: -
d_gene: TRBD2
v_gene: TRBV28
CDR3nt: TGTGCCAGCAGTACTCAGCGGGAGAGCTCCTACAATGAGCAGTTCTTC
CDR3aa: CASSTQRESSYNEQFF

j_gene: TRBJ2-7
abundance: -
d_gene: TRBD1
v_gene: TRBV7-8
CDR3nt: TGTGCCAGCACCACAGGACAGGCCGACTCCTACGAGCAGTACTTC
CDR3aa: CASTTGQADSYEQYF

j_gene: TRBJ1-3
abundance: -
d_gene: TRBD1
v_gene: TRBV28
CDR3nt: TGTGCCAGCAGTTTATGGGGACAGCCGATCCGCTCTGGAAACACCATATATTTT
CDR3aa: CASSLWGQPIRSGNTIYF

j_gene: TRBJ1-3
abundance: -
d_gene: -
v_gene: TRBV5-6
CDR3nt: TGTGCCAGCAGCTTGGAGGGACCGACGAGCTCTGGAAACACCATATATTTT
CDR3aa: CASSLEGPTSSGNTIYF

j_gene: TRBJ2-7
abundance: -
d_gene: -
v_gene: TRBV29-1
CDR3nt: TGCAGCGTTGGAGCCTATATGGGGCAGGAAAGGAAGGAGCAGTACTTC
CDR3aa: CSVGAYMGQERKEQYF

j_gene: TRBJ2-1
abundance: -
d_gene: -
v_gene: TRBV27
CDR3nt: TGTGCCAGCACCAAACTTTCCGGCCGGGGGAAATCCTCCTACAATGAGCAGTTCTTC
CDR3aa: CASTKLSGRGKSSYNEQFF

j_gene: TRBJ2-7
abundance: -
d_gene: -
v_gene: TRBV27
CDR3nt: TGTGCCAGCACTGGATCCACCTACGAGCAGTACTTC
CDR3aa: CASTGSTYEQYF

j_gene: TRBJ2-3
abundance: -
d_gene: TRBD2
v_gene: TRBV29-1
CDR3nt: TGCAGCGTCCTAGCGGGGTACACAGATACGCAGTATTTT
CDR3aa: CSVLAGYTDTQYF

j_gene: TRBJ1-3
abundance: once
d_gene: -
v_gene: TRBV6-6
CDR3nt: TGTGCCAGCAGTGGAGCGACCATCTCTGGAAACACCATATATTTT
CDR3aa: CASSGATISGNTIYF

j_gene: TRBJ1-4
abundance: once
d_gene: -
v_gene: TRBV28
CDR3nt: TGTGCCAGCAGTTTATTCAGGGTGGGAGATGAAAAACTGTTTTTT
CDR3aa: CASSLFRVGDEKLFF

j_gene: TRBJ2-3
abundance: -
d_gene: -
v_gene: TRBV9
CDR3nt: TGTGCCAGCAGCGTAGCAGGCGAGGATACGCAGTATTTT
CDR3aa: CASSVAGEDTQYF

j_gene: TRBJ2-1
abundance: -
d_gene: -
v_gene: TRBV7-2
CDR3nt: TGTGCCAGCAGCCAACTAGCTTACGGCTACAATGAGCAGTTCTTC
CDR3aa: CASSQLAYGYNEQFF

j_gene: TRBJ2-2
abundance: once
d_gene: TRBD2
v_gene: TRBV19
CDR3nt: TGTGCCAGTAGTATGACGACTACTAGCGGGAGAATCTCCGGGGAGCTGTTTTTT
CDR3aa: CASSMTTTSGRISGELFF

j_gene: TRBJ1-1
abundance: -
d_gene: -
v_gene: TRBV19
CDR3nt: TGTGCCAGTAACCAGGGCACTGAAGCTTTCTTT
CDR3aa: CASNQGTEAFF

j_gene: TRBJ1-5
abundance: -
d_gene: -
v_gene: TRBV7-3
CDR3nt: TGTGCCAGCAGCTCCTCAGACAGCCTGAATCAGCCCCAGCATTTT
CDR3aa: CASSSSDSLNQPQHF

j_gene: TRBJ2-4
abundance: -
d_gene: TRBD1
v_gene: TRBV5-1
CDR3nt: TGCGCCAGCAGCTCCGGGACAGGGCTAGAGTACATTCAGTACTTC
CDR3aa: CASSSGTGLEYIQYF

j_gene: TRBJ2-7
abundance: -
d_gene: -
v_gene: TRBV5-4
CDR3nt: TGTGCCAGCAGCTTCCGGGGGGCGCCTTCCTACGAGCAGTACTTC
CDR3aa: CASSFRGAPSYEQYF

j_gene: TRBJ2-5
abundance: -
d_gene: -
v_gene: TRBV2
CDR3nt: TGTGCCAGCAGTGGGCCCTACCAAGAGACCCAGTACTTC
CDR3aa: CASSGPYQETQYF

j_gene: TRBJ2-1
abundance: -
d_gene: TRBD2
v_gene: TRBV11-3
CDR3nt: TGTGCCAGCAGTCAAAAGGGACTACCCTACAATGAGCAGTTCTTC
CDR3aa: CASSQKGLPYNEQFF

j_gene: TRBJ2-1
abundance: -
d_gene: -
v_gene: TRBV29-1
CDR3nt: TGCAGCGCACCCACCTGGGATGAGCAGTTCTTC
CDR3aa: CSAPTWDEQFF

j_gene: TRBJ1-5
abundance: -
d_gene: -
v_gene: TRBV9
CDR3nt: TGTGCCAGCAGCGTAGGGGACAGCAATCAGCCCCAGCATTTT
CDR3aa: CASSVGDSNQPQHF

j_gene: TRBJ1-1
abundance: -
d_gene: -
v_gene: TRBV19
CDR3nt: TGTGCCTCCCAAACCCGTGTTGGGCTGAACACTGAAGCTTTCTTT
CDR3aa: CASQTRVGLNTEAFF

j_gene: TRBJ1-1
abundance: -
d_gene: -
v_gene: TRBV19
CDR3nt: TGTGCCAGCCAACCCGGCGGACCCCTGTACACTGAAGCTTTCTTT
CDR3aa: CASQPGGPLYTEAFF

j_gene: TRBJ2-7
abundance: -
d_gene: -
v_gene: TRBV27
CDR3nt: TGTGCCAGCAGTTTATCGCACGTGGAGGGGGCGTACTTCTCCTACGAGCAGTACTTC
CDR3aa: CASSLSHVEGAYFSYEQYF

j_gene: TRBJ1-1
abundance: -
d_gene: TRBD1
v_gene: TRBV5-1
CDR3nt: TGCGCCAGCAGCCCAGGGGGCACTGAAGCTTTCTTT
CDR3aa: CASSPGGTEAFF

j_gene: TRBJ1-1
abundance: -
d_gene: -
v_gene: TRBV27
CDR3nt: TGTGCCAGTGGCTGGGGGAAGGGGAACACTGAAGCTTTCTTT
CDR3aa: CASGWGKGNTEAFF

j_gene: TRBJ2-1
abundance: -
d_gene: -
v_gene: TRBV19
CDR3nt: TGTGCCAGTCGTCTGTGGGACCAATCTTCCAATGAGCAGTTCTTC
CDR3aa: CASRLWDQSSNEQFF

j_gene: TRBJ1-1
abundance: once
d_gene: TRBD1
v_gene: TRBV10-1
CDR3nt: TGCGCCAGCAGTGAGTCTCAGGGGGACACTGAAGCTTTCTTT
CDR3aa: CASSESQGDTEAFF

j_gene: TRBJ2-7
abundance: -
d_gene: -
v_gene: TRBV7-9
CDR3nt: TGTGCCAGCAGCTTAATCATCGCGGACACCTACGAGCAGTACTTC
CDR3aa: CASSLIIADTYEQYF

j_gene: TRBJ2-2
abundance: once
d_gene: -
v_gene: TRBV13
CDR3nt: TGTGCCAGCAGCTTAGGTCAAGGCTGGACCGGGGAGCTGTTTTTT
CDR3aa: CASSLGQGWTGELFF

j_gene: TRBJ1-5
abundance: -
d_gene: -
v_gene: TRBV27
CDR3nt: TGTGCCAGCAGTTTCCTCCCCAGGGGCGCGGGTCAGCCCCAGCATTTT
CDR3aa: CASSFLPRGAGQPQHF

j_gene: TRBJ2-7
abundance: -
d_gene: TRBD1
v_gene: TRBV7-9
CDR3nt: TGTGCCAGCAGCTTCGGACAGGGGGAGCAGTACTTC
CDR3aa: CASSFGQGEQYF

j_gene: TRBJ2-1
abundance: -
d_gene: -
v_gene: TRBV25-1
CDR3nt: TGTGCCAGCAGTGACTACGAGGCGGGACTCGCATCACACAATGAGCAGTTCTTC
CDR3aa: CASSDYEAGLASHNEQFF

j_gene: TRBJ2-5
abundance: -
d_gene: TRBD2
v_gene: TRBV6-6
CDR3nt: TGTGCCAGCAGTTGGACTAGCGCGGAGCAAGAGACCCAGTACTTC
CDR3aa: CASSWTSAEQETQYF

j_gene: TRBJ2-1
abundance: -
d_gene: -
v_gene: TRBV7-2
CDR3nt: TGTGCCAGCAGCTCAGTAGGTGAGCAGTTCTTC
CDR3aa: CASSSVGEQFF

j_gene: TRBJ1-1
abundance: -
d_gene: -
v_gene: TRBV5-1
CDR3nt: TGCGCCAGCAGCCAGGTGATGAGCACTGAAGCTTTCTTT
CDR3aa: CASSQVMSTEAFF

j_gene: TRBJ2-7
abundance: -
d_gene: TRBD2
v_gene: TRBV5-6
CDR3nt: TGTGCCAGCAGCCGCGGTGTACTAGCGGGAGAACCCCTCTACGAGCAGTACTTC
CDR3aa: CASSRGVLAGEPLYEQYF

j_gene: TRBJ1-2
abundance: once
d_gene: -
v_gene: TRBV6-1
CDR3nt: TGTGCCGCCTCGGGACACCCCTTCTATGGCTACACCTTC
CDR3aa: CAASGHPFYGYTF

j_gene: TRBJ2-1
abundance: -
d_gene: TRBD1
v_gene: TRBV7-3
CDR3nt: TGTGCCAGCAGCTCGACAGGGGGGAATGAGCAGTTCTTC
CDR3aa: CASSSTGGNEQFF

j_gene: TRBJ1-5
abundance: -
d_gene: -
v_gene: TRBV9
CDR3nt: TGTGCCAGCAGCGTAGGAGATTTCCCCAGTACCCAGCATTTT
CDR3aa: CASSVGDFPSTQHF

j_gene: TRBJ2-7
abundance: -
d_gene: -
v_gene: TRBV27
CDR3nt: TGTGCCAGCAGTTTACTGGGATTGGACGAGCAGTACTTC
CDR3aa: CASSLLGLDEQYF

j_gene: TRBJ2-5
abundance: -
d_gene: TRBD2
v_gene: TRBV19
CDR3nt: TGTGCCAGTGGTCCAACCCCGAGCGGGAGTAGAGAGACCCAGTACTTC
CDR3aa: CASGPTPSGSRETQYF

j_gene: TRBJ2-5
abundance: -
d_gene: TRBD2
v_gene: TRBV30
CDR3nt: TGTGCCTGGAGTGTGGGGCCAGCGGGGCGTCAAGAGACCCAGTACTTC
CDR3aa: CAWSVGPAGRQETQYF

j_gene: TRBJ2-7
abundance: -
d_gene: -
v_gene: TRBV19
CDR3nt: TGTGCCAGTAGTATGGGACTCACGTACGAGCAGTACTTC
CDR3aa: CASSMGLTYEQYF

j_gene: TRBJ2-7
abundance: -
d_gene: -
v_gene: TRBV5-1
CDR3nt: TGCGCCAGCAGCTTGTCAGTAGGCCACGAGCAGTACTTC
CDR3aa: CASSLSVGHEQYF

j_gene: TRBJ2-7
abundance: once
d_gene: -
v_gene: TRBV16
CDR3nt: TGTGCCAGCAGCCAATCAGTCTCCGAGCAGTACTTC
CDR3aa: CASSQSVSEQYF

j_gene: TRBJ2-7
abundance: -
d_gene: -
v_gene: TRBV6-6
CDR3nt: TGTGCCAGCAGTTACTCAGTCGGGACCTCCTACGAGCAGTACTTC
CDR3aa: CASSYSVGTSYEQYF

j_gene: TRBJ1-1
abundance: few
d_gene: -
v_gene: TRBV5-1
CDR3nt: TGCGCCAGCAGCTTGTGGGAGAACACTGAAGCTTTCTTT
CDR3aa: CASSLWENTEAFF